The entry that follows covers one T cell receptor (beta chain) sequence. In its sample, this clonotype was seen many times. Its target antigen remains unknown. The sample holds no much larger clone one base away, and base qualities are not on file. CDR1 and CDR2 are drawn from the germline V gene: SGHAT, FQNNGV. Trimming removed 5 bases from V and 2 bases from J; the gene matches leave 7 bases unexplained. Including cysteine and phenylalanine, the CDR3 has 17 amino acids. Only the CDR3 DNA is retained, 51 bases long and in frame from the first base. The library was made by 5' RACE. The sequencer listed for this sample is Illumina HiSeq 2000. A universal primer binding site was introduced by template switching, and a unique molecular identifier was present in the final cDNA, enabling accurate counting of TCR cDNA molecules. Specific primers in the conserved constant-segment region were used to synthesize first-strand cDNA for TCR alpha and beta chains. To control for contamination, every cDNA library was double barcoded, receiving both a SMART-Mk sample barcode and Illumina barcodes. TruSeq adapter sequences, together with Illumina sample barcodes, were added in two successive PCR steps. The TCR alpha and beta cDNA libraries were sequenced on the Illumina HiSeq platform using custom primers. From the authors' description of their analysis: Raw reads were processed with MiGEC to extract unique molecular identifiers, and MiXCR was used to determine CDR3 positions. Recombination models were inferred per individual with the repgenHMM and IGoR tools using an EM algorithm. Shared clonotypes were analyzed with the tcR package in R, and sharing was normalized by the product of cloneset sizes. To study raw recombination without the effects of thymic and clonal selection, out-of-frame nonproductive sequences were analyzed. The raw public reads went through TCRdb reprocessing: fastp at Q25, MiXCR clone calling, in-frame beta chains kept. A single entry per CDR3 protein holds the most common genes and DNA from its merged rows. TCRdb assigned the V and J calls; the authors' analysis was not used. This sample holds some 250,000 distinct CDR3 sequences; 5.5% to 7.5% were observed only once. More than 14% of the sample goes to the ten largest clones.

These data come from a study of identical twins (TCRdb year 2016). A note on the overall study: To test whether fetal clonotypes persist, this study deep-sequenced TCR alpha and beta repertoires from monozygotic twins, from unrelated adults of various ages, and from cord blood. Replicate twin experiments were performed at different times using different library preparation protocols to rule out contamination. Here is what the overall study found, with its caveats: Out-of-frame TCR alpha sharing in monozygotic twins was systematically underestimated by recombination models, whereas sharing between unrelated individuals was in agreement with the recombination models. Compared with coincidental sharing between unrelated individuals, an excess of low generation-probability sequences was observed among out-of-frame TCR alpha sequences shared between twins. In beta out-of-frame sequences, excess twin sharing was weaker, because having fewer shared sequences lowered the signal-to-noise ratio. Conclusions relied on cross-sectional statistical analysis, since the same donors could not be followed over many years. Zero-insertion analyses could be partly confounded by invariant T cells such as MAIT and iNKT, although diverse VJ usage argued against such confounding for most clonotypes. Fewer insertions were carried by abundant cord blood beta clonotypes, a similar but weaker trend appeared in young adult naive repertoires, and no such trend appeared in memory repertoires.

All donors were healthy Caucasians. The twin cohort consisted of three pairs of female monozygotic twins, all aged roughly 18 to 29 years. Positive isolation kits from Invitrogen were used to isolate CD4+ and CD8+ T cell populations. The sample was also linked to a second study, of T cells expressing NK-cell markers. Per the second study: Three sorted T-cell subsets (CD3+CD56+NKG2C+, CD3+CD56+NKG2C- and CD3+CD56-NKG2C+) from several donors had their TCR beta-chain repertoires profiled. Of the eight sequenced donors, seven were found to be HCMV-seropositive and one was found to be HCMV-seronegative. To restrict sorting to alphabetaTCR-expressing T cells, an anti-gammadeltaTCR antibody was added in several experiments. In more than 5 donors, the dominant CD3+CD56+NKG2C+ clonotypes were found to rank among the top 10 CD8+ clonotypes and to make up roughly 1.0-7.5% of CD8+ T cells. Those dominant clonotypes were again the most abundant among CD3+CD56-NKG2C+ cells in a few donors, at about 25-60.1%. Whether the expanded NKG2C-expressing T cell clones were specific for HCMV antigens remained unclear. Randomly selected healthy volunteers, three men and five women, were used as the eight sequenced donors. To determine HCMV serostatus, a commercial ELISA kit was used to detect HCMV-specific IgG in serum. MIGEC was used to demultiplex reads and group reads by UMI, and MiTCR was used to assemble and quantify clonotypes. To remove erroneous sequences, TCR cDNA sequences were retained only when supported by two or more reads. The tcR package was used for downstream repertoire analysis, and clonotypes were matched between fractions using CDR3 nucleotide sequence together with V segment. VDJmatch was used to annotate antigen specificity against VDJdb, with one amino acid substitution in CDR3 allowed.

This receptor was identified in a woman aged 18 to 35 in good health. The chain joins TRBV11-2 to TRBJ2-2, and TRBD2 matches 11 of the central bases. The sequenced sample was CD8+ T cells sorted from blood. The CDR3 is CASSPTSGRLNTGELFF. At the DNA level, the sequence is TGTGCCAGCAGCCCTACTAGCGGGAGATTAAACACCGGGGAGCTGTTTTTT. Reference TRBV11-2 and TRBJ2-2 proteins supply the regions before and after the CDR3; the full variable domain is: EAGVAQSPRYKIIEKRQSVAFWCNPISGHATLYWYQQILGQGPKLLIQFQNNGVVDDSQLPKDRFSAERLKGVDSTLKIQPAKLEDSAVYLCASSPTSGRLNTGELFFGEGSRLTVL.